This T cell receptor (beta chain) was identified during a study of radiation and T cells in renal cell carcinoma. The wider study: Nephrectomy followed 15 Gy stereotactic body radiation by 4 weeks.

Time point in this sample: blood 2 weeks post-SBRT. The treatment is: 15 Gy SBRT to primary tumor, nephrectomy 4 weeks later. This renal cell carcinoma was of the clear cell type. Clones were sequenced by immunoSEQ multiplex PCR, and TCRdb holds only the in-frame ones, with some missing. The sample lists 100,000 to 150,000 clones, 65% to 85% seen once, with 5% to 6.5% in the top ten. Germline CDR1 SQVTM, CDR2 ANQGSEA. The CDR3 extends over 15 amino acids. V lost 6 bases to trimming and J lost 4 bases; unmatched junction nucleotides: 9. V and J are TRBV29-1 and TRBJ2-1, with 10 positions matching TRBD2. This TCR came from a man in his fifties with renal cell carcinoma. The sequenced sample was blood, obtained from a patient whose treatment included radiotherapy and nephrectomy. As DNA, the CDR3 is TGCAGCGTCCCAAGCCTAGCGGGAGAGTACAATGAGCAGTTCTTC. Protein: CSVPSLAGEYNEQFF.